The 6 T cell receptor beta chains below were found in one sample sequenced in a study of blood T cell repertoires in COVID-19. The protocol was immunoSEQ multiplex PCR, while the TCRdb copy is restricted to in-frame clones and leaves out a portion. The profile shows around 150,000 clones, 80% to 90% of them singletons. Sample: peripheral blood. The receptors stem from a man in his 60s with acute or convalescent COVID-19.

The V call is TRBV4-1, the J call TRBJ1-1, with D possibly matching TRBD1 (6 bases). V was trimmed by 4 bases and J by 7 bases, leaving 25 bases between them. The germline CDR1 and CDR2 sequences are MGHRA and YSYEKL. There are 17 residues in the CDR3. The CDR3: CASSRQRQDVTQGEAFF. The CDR3 nucleotides read TGCGCCAGCAGCCGCCAAAGACAGGACGTGACCCAAGGTGAAGCTTTCTTT.

The rearrangement uses TRBV28 and TRBJ2-7; a weak D match, TRBD2 (5 bases). The CDR3 extends over 14 amino acids. The V end lost 10 bases, the J end lost 2 bases, and 18 bases lay between the germline ends. CDR1 is MDHEN, CDR2 SYDVKM, per germline. Here the CDR3 reads CANRIRGPTYEQYF. Here the CDR3 DNA reads TGTGCCAACCGAATTCGAGGGCCTACCTACGAGCAGTACTTC.

This chain uses TRBV12-3 or TRBV12-4 with TRBJ1-2; TRBD1 is a possible D gene (5 bases). The length of the CDR3 is 13 residues. V lost 7 bases to trimming and J lost 8 bases, with 17 bases between them. The CDR3 DNA sequence: TGTGCCAGCAAAACGCAGGGAAATGACGGCTACACCTTC. Protein product: CASKTQGNDGYTF.

The J gene is TRBJ2-1, the V gene TRBV5-6; no clear D gene. Germline V gives CDR1 SGHDT, CDR2 YYEEEE. The ends were cut back, 4 bases at V and 10 bases at J, with 21 bases in the middle. The CDR3 runs 15 residues. The chain's CDR3 is CASSQTSGSPGEQFF. CDR3 sequence (DNA): TGTGCCAGCAGCCAGACCTCCGGATCGCCCGGGGAGCAGTTCTTC. Full variable domain (rest looked up from reference TRBV5-6 and TRBJ2-1): DAGVTQSPTHLIKTRGQQVTLRCSPKSGHDTVSWYQQALGQGPQFIFQYYEEEERQRGNFPDRFSGHQFPNYSSELNVNALLLGDSALYLCASSQTSGSPGEQFFGPGTRLTVL.

The CDR3 DNA is TGTGCCAGCAGCGTAGAAGATACGCAGTATTTT. Translating gives CASSVEDTQYF. The V gene is TRBV5-6, the J gene TRBJ2-3; no clear D gene. In germline, CDR1 is SGHDT, CDR2 YYEEEE. The V gene lost 4 bases and the J gene lost 5 bases, with 5 bases spanning the gap. The CDR3 sequence is 11 residues long. The entire variable domain, with the rest obtained from reference TRBV5-6 and TRBJ2-3, is as follows: DAGVTQSPTHLIKTRGQQVTLRCSPKSGHDTVSWYQQALGQGPQFIFQYYEEEERQRGNFPDRFSGHQFPNYSSELNVNALLLGDSALYLCASSVEDTQYFGPGTRLTVL.

The CDR3 is CASSPNRGLGGYTF. The DNA of the CDR3 is TGTGCCAGCAGCCCAAACAGGGGGCTAGGTGGCTACACCTTC. The V and J genes are TRBV14 and TRBJ1-2; 9 bases agree with TRBD1. Germline CDR1 is SGHDN and CDR2 is FVKESK. The CDR3 runs 14 residues. V lost 4 bases, J lost 7 bases, and 7 bases stayed unmatched.